The 19 T cell receptor beta chains listed next were all sequenced from one sample in a study of regulatory T cells in long-lasting Graves disease. This sample's time point: persistent/refractory GD, antithyroid drugs over 5 years with positive TRAb. From PBMCs, RNA was extracted and then used to make the TCR library. Researchers made TCR beta libraries by using iRepertoire HTBI primers and running Arm-PCR on CDR3 regions. TCRdb redid the calling of the multiplex PCR reads with MiXCR, one entry per CDR3 protein. The sample lists about 290,000 distinct CDR3 sequences, roughly 21% seen once, with roughly three fifths in the top ten. The sample here was peripheral blood mononuclear cells (PBMCs), taken when the disease was refractory, from a patient treated with antithyroid drugs. These receptors originate from a female donor with Graves disease.

This chain links TRBV27 with TRBJ1-5; no clear D gene. CDR1 is MNHEY and CDR2 is SMNVEV in the germline V gene (reference sequence). The CDR3 is made up of 10 amino acids. V lost 8 bases to trimming and J lost 9 bases, with 8 bases between them. The DNA of the CDR3 is TGTGCCAGCGGCTCCCGGCCCCAGCATTTT. It is translated as CASGSRPQHF.

This rearrangement joins TRBV4-3 to TRBJ1-4; the match to TRBD1 covers 7 bases. The CDR3 sequence is 15 residues long. V shed 4 bases, J shed 5 bases, and the junction held 7 bases outside the gene matches. Germline V gene sequence: CDR1 LGHNA, CDR2 YSLEER. DNA of the CDR3: TGCGCCAGCAGCCTTTCGACAGGGCGAAATGAAAAACTGTTTTTT. It translates to CASSLSTGRNEKLFF.

This clonotype was seen many times. The chain carries TRBV11-1 and TRBJ2-7; 7 nucleotides match TRBD2. Per the germline V gene, CDR1 is SGHAT and CDR2 is FQDESV (reference sequence). Trimming at V came to 4 bases and at J to 5 bases, leaving 11 bases not matched to a gene. This CDR3 region has 15 residues. CDR3 DNA: TGTGCCAGCAGCTATAGCGACACTAGCGTTCACGAGCAGTACTTC. It encodes CASSYSDTSVHEQYF.

This clonotype turned up a few times. The chain recombines TRBV9 with TRBJ1-5; TRBD1 is a possible D gene (5 bases). Trimming took 7 bases from V and 4 from J, leaving 15 bases between them. CDR3 length equals 14 residues. Germline V gives CDR1 SGDLS, CDR2 YYNGEE. The CDR3 DNA sequence: TGTGCCAGCTCCTCCGGGGCTGGTAATCAGCCCCAGCATTTT. This encodes CASSSGAGNQPQHF.

This clonotype showed up many times. The chain joins TRBV12-3 or TRBV12-4 to TRBJ2-7, with 9 bases aligning to TRBD2. The CDR3 contains 16 residues. V shed 5 bases and J 7 bases; nucleotides not matched to a gene: 15. The CDR3 nucleotides are TGTGCCAGCAGTCCTTTTGACAGTCCCAGCGGGGGGGAGCAGTACTTC. Amino acid sequence: CASSPFDSPSGGEQYF.

This clonotype appeared many times. The chain is built from TRBV7-2 and TRBJ2-7; D is unresolved. The germline V gene encodes CDR1 SGHTA and CDR2 FQGNSA. The length of the CDR3 is 14 residues. V lost 2 bases and J lost 6, with 14 bases in between. This CDR3 is CASSLPTEDGEQYF. The DNA of the CDR3 is TGTGCCAGCAGCTTACCTACCGAAGACGGCGAGCAGTACTTC. The whole variable domain, remainder taken from reference TRBV7-2 and TRBJ2-7, is GAGVSQSPSNKVTEKGKDVELRCDPISGHTALYWYRQSLGQGLEFLIYFQGNSAPDKSGLPSDRFSAERTGGSVSTLTIQRTQQEDSAVYLCASSLPTEDGEQYFGPGTRLTVT.

In its sample, this clonotype was seen a few times. CDR3 sequence reads: CASSLASTDTQYF. The DNA of the CDR3 is TGTGCCAGCAGCTTGGCTAGCACAGATACGCAGTATTTT. The chain combines TRBV5-6 with TRBJ2-3; D is ambiguous. CDR1 and CDR2 (germline): SGHDT, YYEEEE. Trimming removed 0 bases from V and 0 bases from J, with 2 bases in between. The CDR3 contains 13 residues.

J is TRBJ1-2 and V is TRBV7-2, with TRBD1 matching over 7 bases. The V segment lost 5 bases and the J segment 3 bases; nucleotides outside the gene matches: 15. Looked up from germline, CDR1 is SGHTA and CDR2 is FQGNSA. The CDR3 totals 17 residues. In DNA, the CDR3 is TGTGCCAGCAGCCCCTCCAGGGGGTTCGGTGATCACTATGGCTACACCTTC. This translates into CASSPSRGFGDHYGYTF.

This clonotype was counted a few times. The V gene is TRBV5-4, the J gene TRBJ1-1; perhaps TRBD1 as D (5 bases). The V and J ends lost 9 bases and 6 bases respectively, with 15 bases between them. Germline CDR1 is SGHNT and CDR2 is YYREEE (reference sequence). The CDR3 loop spans 12 amino acids. The CDR3: CATRQWASEAFF. DNA of the CDR3: TGTGCCACCCGACAGTGGGCATCTGAAGCTTTCTTT.

This clonotype appeared many times. The chain couples TRBV28 to TRBJ1-1, with D maybe TRBD1 (5 bases). V dropped 5 bases and J dropped 2 bases, with 18 bases sitting between them. CDR3 size: 16 residues. Germline V gene lookup returns CDR1 MDHEN and CDR2 SYDVKM. CDR3 nucleotides: TGTGCCAGCAGTGCCCTTCCCGGGACGGATAACACTGAAGCTTTCTTT. Its translation: CASSALPGTDNTEAFF.

The V gene is TRBV12-3 or TRBV12-4, the J gene TRBJ2-5; TRBD2 matches at 9 bases. After removal of 3 bases from V and 1 base from J, the junction contained 3 bases not matched to a gene. This CDR3 is 15 amino acids long. This CDR3 is CASSFLAGVQETQYF. The CDR3 nucleotides are TGTGCCAGCAGTTTTTTAGCGGGAGTCCAAGAGACCCAGTACTTC.

This clonotype was observed many times. The rearrangement uses TRBV6-2 or TRBV6-3 and TRBJ1-1, with TRBD1 matching 7 bases. Germline CDR1 MNHEY, CDR2 SVGEGT. This CDR3 has 13 residues. The J segment lost 8 bases and the V segment lost 2 bases, leaving 5 bases of the junction unmatched. The CDR3 DNA follows: TGTGCCAGCAGTTACCCCACAGGGGACGAAGCTTTCTTT. Protein product: CASSYPTGDEAFF.

This clonotype has only a few counts. A single base separates this from a much larger clone, so it may be a read error. The chain links TRBV11-1 to TRBJ2-7; TRBD1 matches at 7 bases. The V segment lost 4 bases and the J segment 2 bases; nucleotides outside the gene matches: 2. The CDR3 consists of 13 residues. Germline V CDR1 and CDR2: SGHAT, FQDESV (reference sequence). The CDR3 nucleotides read TGTGCCAGCAGCTATACAGGGGCCTACGAGCAGTACTTC. Its protein is CASSYTGAYEQYF. The whole variable domain, remainder taken from reference TRBV11-1 and TRBJ2-7, is EAEVAQSPRYKITEKSQAVAFWCDPISGHATLYWYRQILGQGPELLVQFQDESVVDDSQLPKDRFSAERLKGVDSTLKIQPAELGDSAMYLCASSYTGAYEQYFGPGTRLTVT.

This clonotype occurred many times. The chain recombines TRBV2 with TRBJ1-6; D not resolved. V lost 6 bases and J lost 6, with 12 bases in between. The CDR3 contains 14 residues. The germline CDR1 and CDR2 sequences are SNHLY and FYNNEI. CDR3 in DNA: TGTGCCAGCAGAGGGTGGGGTACTAATTCACCCCTCCACTTT. Translating gives CASRGWGTNSPLHF.

This clonotype has ten or more counts. The V call is TRBV6-1, the J call TRBJ1-2; the D is unclear. The CDR3 runs 12 residues. Germline CDR1 reads MNHNS; CDR2 reads SASEGT. V was cut by 4 bases and J by 4 bases, with 7 bases left in between. CDR3 sequence: CASSGQAYGYTF. The DNA for the CDR3 is TGTGCCAGCAGTGGGCAAGCCTATGGCTACACCTTC.

The sample holds many counts of this clonotype. The gene calls are TRBV28 and TRBJ1-5, with 8 bases matching TRBD1. Losses at the gene ends were 5 bases for V and 0 bases for J; bases not matched to a gene: 9. Germline values: CDR1 MDHEN, CDR2 SYDVKM. CDR3 length: 17 amino acids. The CDR3 DNA sequence: TGTGCCAGCAGTCCTTACAGGGGGACTTATAGCAATCAGCCCCAGCATTTT. Its translation: CASSPYRGTYSNQPQHF.

J is TRBJ2-7 and V is TRBV28; 8 nucleotides agree with TRBD2. CDR1 MDHEN and CDR2 SYDVKM come from the germline V gene. The V segment lost 7 bases and the J segment 6 bases; nucleotides outside the gene matches: 8. This CDR3 is 13 amino acids long. This chain's CDR3 is CASISGGEFEQYF. The CDR3 nucleotides are TGTGCCAGCATTTCCGGGGGGGAATTCGAGCAGTACTTC.

This clonotype was seen many times. This chain joins TRBV20-1 and TRBJ2-7; D gene unclear. Germline V gene lookup returns CDR1 DFQATT and CDR2 SNEGSKA (reference sequence). Deletions cut 7 bases from V and 3 bases from J, with 10 bases between. This CDR3 contains 11 residues. CDR3 in amino acids: CSVENYYEQYF. The CDR3 DNA reads TGCAGTGTTGAGAATTACTACGAGCAGTACTTC.

Ten or more counts support this clonotype. CDR3 region: CASSTVNTEAFF. CDR3 bases: TGTGCCAGCAGTACGGTGAACACTGAAGCTTTCTTT. V usage is TRBV6-1 and J usage is TRBJ1-1; D is unresolved. V lost 5 bases and J lost 0, with 4 bases in between. The germline CDR1 and CDR2 sequences are MNHNS and SASEGT. CDR3 length: 12 amino acids.